This TCR beta chain was recorded in a study of cytomegalovirus exposure and HLA in healthy donors. Across the study: Early released data had about 85 million unique TCRs, all coming from HLA-typed donors.

CDR1 SGHVS and CDR2 FQNEAQ come from the germline V gene. The V end lost 5 bases, the J end lost 0 bases, and 16 bases lay between the germline ends. The CDR3 has 16 amino acids. The PCR ran on 60 Vbeta and 13 Jbeta primers. As processed by the authors: Unique TCR beta chains numbered 80 million to 95 million in a later analysis, with roughly 9.9 million shared. Method: immunoSEQ multiplex PCR; TCRdb's copy keeps in-frame clones and lacks some. Clone size and the V and J calls come from that table; the DNA yielded D and trimming. The sample lists 100,000 or so clones; 78% were seen once. The chain links TRBV7-8 to TRBJ1-1; no clear D gene. Sequenced sample: PBMCs. This clonotype originated in a male donor in good health and CMV-seronegative. The CDR3 here is CASSLERSIMNTEAFF. CDR3 bases: TGTGCCAGCAGCCTCGAGCGGAGTATAATGAACACTGAAGCTTTCTTT.